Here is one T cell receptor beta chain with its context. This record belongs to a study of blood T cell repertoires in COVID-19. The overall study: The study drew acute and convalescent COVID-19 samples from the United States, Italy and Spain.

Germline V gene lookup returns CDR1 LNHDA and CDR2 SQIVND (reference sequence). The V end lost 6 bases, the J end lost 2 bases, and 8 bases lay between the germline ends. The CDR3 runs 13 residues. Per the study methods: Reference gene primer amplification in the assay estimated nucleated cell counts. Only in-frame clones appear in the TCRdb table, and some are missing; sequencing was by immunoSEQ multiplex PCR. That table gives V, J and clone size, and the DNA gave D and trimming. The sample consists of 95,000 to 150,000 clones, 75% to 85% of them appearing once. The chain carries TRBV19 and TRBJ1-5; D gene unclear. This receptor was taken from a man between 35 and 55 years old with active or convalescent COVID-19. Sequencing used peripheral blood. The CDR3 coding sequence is TGTGCCAGTAGGGAGGTCGGCAATCAGCCCCAGCATTTT. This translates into CASREVGNQPQHF. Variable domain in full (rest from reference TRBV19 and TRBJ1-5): DGGITQSPKYLFRKEGQNVTLSCEQNLNHDAMYWYRQDPGQGLRLIYYSQIVNDFQKGDIAEGYSVSREKKESFPLTVTSAQKNPTAFYLCASREVGNQPQHFGDGTRLSIL.